The clone carrying this T cell receptor (beta chain) has more than one count but fewer than ten. Its target is unknown. This specimen comes from a study of OX40 agonist ivuxolimab in advanced cancers. CDR3 length: 13 amino acids. The germline V gene has CDR1 GTSNPN and CDR2 SVGIG (reference sequence). The V and J ends lost 4 bases and 2 bases, in that order; junction bases with no gene match: 4. TCRdb keeps only in-frame clones here, not all; method: immunoSEQ multiplex PCR. The data show 30,000 or so clones, roughly 87% seen once. Study-wide findings and caveats: In the 0.1 to 3.0 mg/kg range, CD4+ and CD8+ blood T cells had expanded clonally by week 6.

The specimen was CD4+ or CD8+ T cells sorted from blood, collected in a trial of the OX40 agonist ivuxolimab. The V call is TRBV30, the J call TRBJ1-2; 7 bases match TRBD1. The clonotype originates from an adult with an advanced solid tumor such as melanoma, head and neck, liver or kidney cancer. The CDR3 coding sequence is TGTGCCTGGAACCCGACAGGGAACTATGGCTACACCTTC. Protein: CAWNPTGNYGYTF.